The 8 T cell receptor beta chains presented below share a single source sample, sequenced in a study of spatial heterogeneity in lung cancer. TCRdb independently ran MiXCR on the 5' RACE reads; one entry per CDR3 protein. The sample has 22,000 or so distinct CDR3 sequences, 3.5% to 5.5% seen once. Time point in this sample: sample taken at primary tumor resection. Tumor, nontumor lung or frozen PBMC supplied whole RNA that was sequenced unsorted. Specimen: PBMCs, collected at surgery. Receptor source: a male donor with early-stage non-small cell lung cancer.

This clonotype has at least ten counts. The chain links TRBV7-3 to TRBJ2-3, with 7 bases aligning to TRBD1. Germline lookup yields CDR1 SGHTA and CDR2 FQGTGA. This CDR3 region has 15 residues. J was trimmed by 0 bases and V by 5 bases; bases with no gene match: 5. The CDR3 DNA is TGTGCCAGCAGCCCACAGGGGATTAGCACAGATACGCAGTATTTT. As protein: CASSPQGISTDTQYF. Based on the CDR3 plus reference TRBV7-3 and TRBJ2-3, the full variable domain is GAGVSQTPSNKVTEKGKYVELRCDPISGHTALYWYRQSLGQGPEFLIYFQGTGAADDSGLPNDRFFAVRPEGSVSTLKIQRTERGDSAVYLCASSPQGISTDTQYFGPGTRLTVL.

This clonotype was seen ten or more times. J is TRBJ1-6 and V is TRBV7-9; 8 positions agree with TRBD1. Germline values: CDR1 SEHNR, CDR2 FQNEAQ (reference sequence). Unmatched junction bases numbered 5, after V lost 7 bases and J lost 6 bases. This CDR3 has 14 amino acids. CDR3 loop: CASNTGGLNSPLHF. CDR3 DNA sequence: TGTGCCAGCAATACAGGGGGACTTAATTCACCCCTCCACTTT.

This clonotype was detected many times. J is TRBJ2-5 and V is TRBV27, with TRBD2 matching 13 bases. CDR1 and CDR2 from the germline V gene are MNHEY and SMNVEV (reference sequence). Losses at the gene ends were 1 base for V and 2 bases for J; bases not matched to a gene: 7. The CDR3 is 18 amino acids. The chain's CDR3 is CASSLWGLAGRGQETQYF. DNA for the CDR3: TGTGCCAGCAGTTTATGGGGACTAGCGGGAAGGGGGCAAGAGACCCAGTACTTC.

This clonotype is medium-sized. This chain joins TRBV29-1 and TRBJ2-7; 7 bases line up with TRBD1. The CDR3 has 12 amino acids. The V gene end was trimmed by 4 bases and the J gene end by 7 bases; junction bases not matched to a gene: 7. Germline values: CDR1 SQVTM, CDR2 ANQGSEA. The CDR3 DNA reads as TGCAGCGTTGTGAAGGGGGCTTGGGAGCAGTACTTC. Translated, it gives CSVVKGAWEQYF.

The rearrangement joins TRBV6-2 or TRBV6-3 to TRBJ2-1, with 7 bases fitting TRBD1. Trimming took 8 bases from V and 4 from J; bases not matched to a gene: 2. The CDR3 length is 12 residues. Germline CDR1 and CDR2: MNHEY and SVGEGT. CDR3 protein: CASRDRYNEQFF. In DNA, the CDR3 is TGTGCCAGCCGGGACAGATACAATGAGCAGTTCTTC.

This clonotype was recorded at least ten times. The rearrangement links TRBV5-6 to TRBJ1-5, with TRBD1 matching 7 bases. The CDR3 loop spans 16 amino acids. From germline, CDR1 is SGHDT and CDR2 YYEEEE. The junction had 3 bases not matched to a gene; V was cut back by 0 bases and J by 0 bases. The CDR3 coding sequence is TGTGCCAGCAGCTTGGCAGGGGGAGGTAGCAATCAGCCCCAGCATTTT. It specifies CASSLAGGGSNQPQHF.

This clonotype was seen ten or more times. The V gene is TRBV6-1, the J gene TRBJ1-3, with D hard to call. The germline V gene encodes CDR1 MNHNS and CDR2 SASEGT. V was shortened by 7 bases and J by 8 bases, with 9 bases between the two germline ends. There are 11 residues in the CDR3. The DNA for the CDR3 is TGTGCCAGCATTAAGGGTCACACCATATATTTT. Protein product: CASIKGHTIYF.

This clonotype was seen many times. V gene TRBV12-3 or TRBV12-4 combines with J gene TRBJ2-2; D is undetermined. The CDR3 has 13 residues. V lost 4 bases, J lost 2 bases, and 5 bases lay in between. The CDR3 DNA sequence: TGTGCCAGCAGTTCAAGCAACACCGGGGAGCTGTTTTTT. Protein product: CASSSSNTGELFF.